One and the same sample provided the 2 T cell receptor beta chains below, sequenced in a study of T cell responses to AZD1222 COVID-19 vaccine. The repertoire was sequenced with immunoSEQ multiplex PCR; TCRdb's copy has only in-frame clones and lacks some. The sample records tens of thousands of clones, roughly 88% being singletons. The source material was peripheral blood, sampled 28 days after the second AZD1222 dose. The receptors stem from an adult who received the AZD1222 COVID-19 vaccine.

The V call is TRBV6-2 or TRBV6-3, the J call TRBJ1-3; D is uncertain. Germline loops: CDR1 MNHEY, CDR2 SVGEGT. V dropped 0 bases and J dropped 7 bases, with 4 bases sitting between them. The CDR3 length is 12 residues. Written as DNA, the CDR3 is TGTGCCAGCAGTTACTCGGGGAACACCATATATTTT. This codes for CASSYSGNTIYF.

This clone showed up just a few times. The rearrangement links TRBV27 to TRBJ2-2; D not certain. The CDR3 is 14 amino acids. Germline V gene data show CDR1 as MNHEY and CDR2 as SMNVEV (reference sequence). Trimming removed 6 bases from V and 5 bases from J, with 13 bases in between. The DNA of the CDR3 is TGTGCCAGCAGCCCCCTGGACCTTACCGGGGAGCTGTTTTTT. Translation: CASSPLDLTGELFF.